This T cell receptor (beta chain) was profiled in a study of PD-1 and CTLA-4 blockade in melanoma (dated by TCRdb to about 2021). In terms of the full investigation: The study compared how PD-1 blockade and CTLA-4 blockade affected the melanoma-reactive CD8 T cell response in patients with melanoma.

The library was prepared using the immunoSEQ multiplex PCR assay. TCRdb holds this immuneACCESS table with in-frame rearrangements only. Some clones are missing; in checked studies, unresolved V genes explain under half, and the rest has no known cause. This sample gives more than 25,000 clones in total; roughly nine tenths of them show up just once. Roughly 8% of the sample is held by the ten biggest clonotypes. V drops 7 bases and J drops 8 bases, leaving 14 bases in between. CDR3 length: 13 amino acids, cysteine to phenylalanine. Only the CDR3 DNA stays, 39 bases, in frame from base 1. For CDR1 and CDR2, the germline V gene lists KGHDR and SFDVKD. This clone is judged medium-sized (0.01 to 0.1%). Its antigen specificity is not known. Base quality data are lacking; no much larger clone is found one base away.

The chain was built from TRBV24-1 and TRBJ2-1, with the D gene not confidently named. This sequence originates from a human donor with melanoma. The sequencing here drew on CD8+ T cells from peripheral blood, taken before anti-PD-1 treatment. The CDR3 corresponds to CATRATRWDEQFF. The DNA reads as follows: TGTGCCACCAGAGCAACGAGGTGGGATGAGCAGTTCTTC.